The next 5 T cell receptor beta chains were all read from a single sample in a study of OX40 agonist ivuxolimab in advanced cancers. Here immunoSEQ multiplex PCR was the method, and the copy in TCRdb shows in-frame clones only, minus some. This sample carries about 53,000 clones, 79% of them seen once, and the ten largest clones take 2% to 3%. The sample consisted of CD4+ or CD8+ T cells sorted from blood, taken in a trial of the OX40 agonist ivuxolimab. These receptors were collected from an adult with an advanced solid tumor such as melanoma, head and neck, liver or kidney cancer.

The gene calls are TRBV5-1 and TRBJ2-7; D might be TRBD2 (5 bases). Per germline, CDR1 SGHRS and CDR2 YFSETQ. Trimming removed 1 base from V and 2 bases from J, with 13 bases in between. The CDR3 extends over 15 amino acids. CDR3 bases: TGCGCCAGCAGCTTGTCAGGAGGTTCTACCTACGAGCAGTACTTC. Encoded protein: CASSLSGGSTYEQYF.

In nucleotides, the CDR3 is TGTGCCAGCAGCTTGGGGACTAGCGGGGGGCAGAATGAGCAGTTCTTC. Protein product: CASSLGTSGGQNEQFF. The V and J genes are TRBV5-4 and TRBJ2-1; 14 bases line up with TRBD2. The CDR3 runs 16 residues. Germline V lookup: CDR1 SGHNT, CDR2 YYREEE (reference sequence). The V gene end was trimmed by 0 bases and the J gene end by 7 bases; junction bases not matched to a gene: 3.

The V call is TRBV6-1, the J call TRBJ2-6; D gene uncertain. CDR1 is MNHNS and CDR2 is SASEGT in the germline V gene. The CDR3 extends over 14 amino acids. With 3 bases removed from V and 2 bases from J, the gap between germline ends came to 5 bases. The CDR3, as DNA: TGTGCCAGCAGTGATGGGGCTGGGGCCAACGTCCTGACTTTC. Translation: CASSDGAGANVLTF.

The rearrangement links TRBV7-2 to TRBJ1-1, with 7 positions matching TRBD1. The V and J ends lost 4 bases and 4 bases, in that order; junction bases with no gene match: 9. The CDR3 runs to 15 residues. In germline, CDR1 is SGHTA, CDR2 FQGNSA. The CDR3 DNA follows: TGTGCCAGCAGCTCCCGACAGGGAGGTTTCACTGAAGCTTTCTTT. Its protein product is CASSSRQGGFTEAFF.

J is TRBJ1-1 and V is TRBV5-4; TRBD1 matches 9 bases. Unmatched junction bases numbered 3, after V lost 1 base and J lost 5 bases. Germline values: CDR1 SGHNT, CDR2 YYREEE (reference sequence). The CDR3 length is 14 residues. The CDR3 loop is CASSLNRGRTEAFF. In DNA, the CDR3 is TGTGCCAGCAGCTTGAACAGGGGGCGGACTGAAGCTTTCTTT.